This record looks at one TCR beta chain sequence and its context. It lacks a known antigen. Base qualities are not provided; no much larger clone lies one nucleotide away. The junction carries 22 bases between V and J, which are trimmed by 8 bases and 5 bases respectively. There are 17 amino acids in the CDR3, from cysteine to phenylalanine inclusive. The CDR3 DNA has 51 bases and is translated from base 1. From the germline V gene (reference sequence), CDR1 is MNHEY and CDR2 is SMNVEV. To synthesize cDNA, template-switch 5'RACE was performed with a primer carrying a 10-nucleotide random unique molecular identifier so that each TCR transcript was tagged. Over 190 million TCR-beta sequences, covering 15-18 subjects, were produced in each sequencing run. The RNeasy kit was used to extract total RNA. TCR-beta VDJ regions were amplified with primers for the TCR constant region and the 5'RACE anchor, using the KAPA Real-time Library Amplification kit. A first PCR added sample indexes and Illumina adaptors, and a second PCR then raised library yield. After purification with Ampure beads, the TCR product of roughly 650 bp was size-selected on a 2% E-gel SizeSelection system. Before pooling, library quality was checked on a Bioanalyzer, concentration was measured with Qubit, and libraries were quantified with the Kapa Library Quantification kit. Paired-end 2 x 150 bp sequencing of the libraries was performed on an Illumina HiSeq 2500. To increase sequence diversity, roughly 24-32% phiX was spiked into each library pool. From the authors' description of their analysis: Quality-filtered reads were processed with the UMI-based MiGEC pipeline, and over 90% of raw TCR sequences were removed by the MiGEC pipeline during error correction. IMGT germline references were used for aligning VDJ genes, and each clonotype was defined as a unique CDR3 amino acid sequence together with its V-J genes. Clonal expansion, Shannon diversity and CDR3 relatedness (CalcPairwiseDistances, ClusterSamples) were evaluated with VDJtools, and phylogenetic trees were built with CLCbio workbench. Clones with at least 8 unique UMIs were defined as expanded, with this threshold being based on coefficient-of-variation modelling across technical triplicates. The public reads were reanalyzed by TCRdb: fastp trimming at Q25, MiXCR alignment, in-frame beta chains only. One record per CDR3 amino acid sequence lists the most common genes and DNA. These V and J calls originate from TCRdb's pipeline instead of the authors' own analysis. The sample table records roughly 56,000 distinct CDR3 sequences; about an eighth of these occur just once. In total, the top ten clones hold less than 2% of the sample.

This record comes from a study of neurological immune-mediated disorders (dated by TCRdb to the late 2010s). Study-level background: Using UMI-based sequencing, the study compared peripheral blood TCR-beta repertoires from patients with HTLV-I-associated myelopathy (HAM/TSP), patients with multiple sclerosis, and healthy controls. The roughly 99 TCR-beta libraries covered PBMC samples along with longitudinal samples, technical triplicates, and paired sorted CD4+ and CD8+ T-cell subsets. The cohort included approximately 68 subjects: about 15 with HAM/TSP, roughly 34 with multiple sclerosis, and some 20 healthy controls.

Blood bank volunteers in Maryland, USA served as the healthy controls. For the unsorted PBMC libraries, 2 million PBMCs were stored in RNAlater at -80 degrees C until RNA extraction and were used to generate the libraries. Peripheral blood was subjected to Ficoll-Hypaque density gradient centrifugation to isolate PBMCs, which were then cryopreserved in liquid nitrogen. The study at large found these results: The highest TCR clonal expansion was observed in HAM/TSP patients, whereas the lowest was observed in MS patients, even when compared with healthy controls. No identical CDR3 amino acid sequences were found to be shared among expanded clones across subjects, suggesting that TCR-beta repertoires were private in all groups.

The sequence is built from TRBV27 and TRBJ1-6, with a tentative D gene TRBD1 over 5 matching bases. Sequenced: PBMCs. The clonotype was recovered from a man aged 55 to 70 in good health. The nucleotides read TGTGCCAGCGCTTTTTCCGGGCGGGGGACCAATAATTCACCCCTCCACTTT. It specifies CASAFSGRGTNNSPLHF.